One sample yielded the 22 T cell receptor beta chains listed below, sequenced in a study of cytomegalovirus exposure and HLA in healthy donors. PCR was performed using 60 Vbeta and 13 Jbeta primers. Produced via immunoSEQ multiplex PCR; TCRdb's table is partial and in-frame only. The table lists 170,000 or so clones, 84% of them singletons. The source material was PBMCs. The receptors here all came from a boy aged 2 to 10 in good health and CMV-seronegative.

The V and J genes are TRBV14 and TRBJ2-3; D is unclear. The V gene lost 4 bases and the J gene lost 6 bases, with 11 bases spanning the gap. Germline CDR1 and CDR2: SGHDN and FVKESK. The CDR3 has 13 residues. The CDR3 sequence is CASSRSLWDTQYF. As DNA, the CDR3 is TGTGCCAGCAGCCGAAGCTTATGGGATACGCAGTATTTT.

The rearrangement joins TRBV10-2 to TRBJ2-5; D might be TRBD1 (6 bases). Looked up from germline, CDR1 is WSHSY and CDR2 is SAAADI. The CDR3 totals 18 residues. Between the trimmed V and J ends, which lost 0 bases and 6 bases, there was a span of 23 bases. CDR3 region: CASSESRRLAGTKQTQYF. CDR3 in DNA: TGCGCCAGCAGTGAGTCCCGACGCCTCGCAGGGACAAAGCAGACCCAGTACTTC.

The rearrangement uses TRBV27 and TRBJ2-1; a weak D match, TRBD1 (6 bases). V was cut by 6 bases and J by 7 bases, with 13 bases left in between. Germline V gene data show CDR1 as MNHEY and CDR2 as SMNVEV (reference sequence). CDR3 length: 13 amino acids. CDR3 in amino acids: CASRQQGWNEQFF. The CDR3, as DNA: TGTGCCAGCAGGCAACAGGGATGGAATGAGCAGTTCTTC.

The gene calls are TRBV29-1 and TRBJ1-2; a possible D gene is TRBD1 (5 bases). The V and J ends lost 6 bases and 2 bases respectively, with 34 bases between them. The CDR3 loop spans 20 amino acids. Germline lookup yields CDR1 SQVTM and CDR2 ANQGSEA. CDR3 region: CSVRVTPVTNQTGPNYGYTF. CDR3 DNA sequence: TGCAGCGTCCGCGTTACCCCAGTGACGAACCAAACAGGCCCCAACTATGGCTACACCTTC.

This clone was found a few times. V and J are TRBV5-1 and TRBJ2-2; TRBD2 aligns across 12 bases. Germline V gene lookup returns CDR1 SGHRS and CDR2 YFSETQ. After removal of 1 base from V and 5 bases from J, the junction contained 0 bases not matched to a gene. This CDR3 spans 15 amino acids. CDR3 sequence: CASSLTSGRTGELFF. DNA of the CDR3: TGCGCCAGCAGCTTGACTAGCGGGAGGACCGGGGAGCTGTTTTTT.

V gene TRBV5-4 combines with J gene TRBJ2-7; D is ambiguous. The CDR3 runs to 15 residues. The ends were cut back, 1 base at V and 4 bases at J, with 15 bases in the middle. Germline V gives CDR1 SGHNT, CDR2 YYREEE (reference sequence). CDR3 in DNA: TGTGCCAGCAGCTTGTATGCTGCGGATCAATACGAGCAGTACTTC. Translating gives CASSLYAADQYEQYF. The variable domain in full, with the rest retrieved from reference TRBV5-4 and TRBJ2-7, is ETGVTQSPTHLIKTRGQQVTLRCSSQSGHNTVSWYQQALGQGPQFIFQYYREEENGRGNFPPRFSGLQFPNYSSELNVNALELDDSALYLCASSLYAADQYEQYFGPGTRLTVT.

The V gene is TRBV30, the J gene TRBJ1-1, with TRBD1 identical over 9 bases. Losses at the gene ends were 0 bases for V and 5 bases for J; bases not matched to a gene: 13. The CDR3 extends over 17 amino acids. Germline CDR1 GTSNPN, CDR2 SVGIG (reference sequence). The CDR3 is CAWSVGKRWTGDTEAFF. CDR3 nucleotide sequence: TGTGCCTGGAGTGTAGGAAAGCGTTGGACAGGGGATACTGAAGCTTTCTTT.

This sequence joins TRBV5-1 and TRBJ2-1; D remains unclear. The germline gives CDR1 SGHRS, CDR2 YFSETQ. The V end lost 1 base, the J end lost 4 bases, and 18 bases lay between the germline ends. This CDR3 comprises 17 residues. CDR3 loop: CASSLRASSVLYNEQFF. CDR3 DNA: TGCGCCAGCAGCTTGAGAGCCTCCTCCGTCCTATACAATGAGCAGTTCTTC.

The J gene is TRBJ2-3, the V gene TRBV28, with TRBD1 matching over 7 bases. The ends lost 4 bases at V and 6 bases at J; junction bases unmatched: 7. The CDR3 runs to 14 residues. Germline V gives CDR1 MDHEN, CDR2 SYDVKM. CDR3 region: CASSSYQGEDTQYF. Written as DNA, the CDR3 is TGTGCCAGCAGTTCCTACCAGGGGGAGGATACGCAGTATTTT.

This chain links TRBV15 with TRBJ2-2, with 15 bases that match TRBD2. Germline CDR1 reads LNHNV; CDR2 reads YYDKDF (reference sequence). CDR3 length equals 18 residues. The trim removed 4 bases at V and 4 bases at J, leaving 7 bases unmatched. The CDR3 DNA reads TGTGCCACCAGCAAAGGGACTAGCGGGAGGTTGGGCACCGGGGAGCTGTTTTTT. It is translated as CATSKGTSGRLGTGELFF.

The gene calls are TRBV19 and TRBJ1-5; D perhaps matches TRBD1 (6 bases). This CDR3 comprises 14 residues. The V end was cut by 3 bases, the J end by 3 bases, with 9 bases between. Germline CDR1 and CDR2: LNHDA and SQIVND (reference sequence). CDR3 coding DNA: TGTGCCAGTAGTATCCAGGGGAACAATCAGCCCCAGCATTTT. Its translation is CASSIQGNNQPQHF.

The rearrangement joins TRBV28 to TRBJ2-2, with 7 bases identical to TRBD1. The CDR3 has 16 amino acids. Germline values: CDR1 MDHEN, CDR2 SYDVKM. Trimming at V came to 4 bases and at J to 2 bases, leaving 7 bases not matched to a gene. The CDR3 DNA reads TGTGCCAGCAGTTCCGACAGGGAAATAAACACCGGGGAGCTGTTTTTT. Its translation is CASSSDREINTGELFF. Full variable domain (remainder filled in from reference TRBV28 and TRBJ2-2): DVKVTQSSRYLVKRTGEKVFLECVQDMDHENMFWYRQDPGLGLRLIYFSYDVKMKEKGDIPEGYSVSREKKERFSLILESASTNQTSMYLCASSSDREINTGELFFGEGSRLTVL.

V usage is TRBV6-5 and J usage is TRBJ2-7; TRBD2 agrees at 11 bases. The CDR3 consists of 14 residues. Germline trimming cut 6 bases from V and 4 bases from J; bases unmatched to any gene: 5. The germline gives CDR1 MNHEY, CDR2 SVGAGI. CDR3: CASRLAGANYEQYF. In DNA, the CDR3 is TGTGCCAGCAGACTAGCGGGAGCAAATTACGAGCAGTACTTC.

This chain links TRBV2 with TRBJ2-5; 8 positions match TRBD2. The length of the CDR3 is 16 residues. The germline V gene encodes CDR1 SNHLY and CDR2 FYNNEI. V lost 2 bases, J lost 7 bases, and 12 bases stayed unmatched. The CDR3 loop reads CASSETPAGVGGTQYF. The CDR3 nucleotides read TGTGCCAGCAGTGAAACCCCAGCGGGAGTGGGGGGGACCCAGTACTTC. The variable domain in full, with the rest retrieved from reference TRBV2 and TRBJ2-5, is EPEVTQTPSHQVTQMGQEVILRCVPISNHLYFYWYRQILGQKVEFLVSFYNNEISEKSEIFDDQFSVERPDGSNFTLKIRSTKLEDSAMYFCASSETPAGVGGTQYFGPGTRLLVL.

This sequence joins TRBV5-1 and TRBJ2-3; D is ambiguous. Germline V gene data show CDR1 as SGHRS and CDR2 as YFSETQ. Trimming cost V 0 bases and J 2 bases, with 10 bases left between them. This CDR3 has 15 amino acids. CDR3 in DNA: TGCGCCAGCAGCTTGGCTCGATCAGACACAGATACGCAGTATTTT. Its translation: CASSLARSDTDTQYF.

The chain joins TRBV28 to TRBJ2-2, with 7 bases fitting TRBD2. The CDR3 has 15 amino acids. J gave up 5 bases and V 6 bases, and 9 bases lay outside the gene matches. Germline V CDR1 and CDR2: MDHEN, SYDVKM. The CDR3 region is CASRPGTTRTGELFF. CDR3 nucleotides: TGTGCCAGCAGACCCGGGACTACCCGTACCGGGGAGCTGTTTTTT. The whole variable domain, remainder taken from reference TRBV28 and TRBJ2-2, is DVKVTQSSRYLVKRTGEKVFLECVQDMDHENMFWYRQDPGLGLRLIYFSYDVKMKEKGDIPEGYSVSREKKERFSLILESASTNQTSMYLCASRPGTTRTGELFFGEGSRLTVL.

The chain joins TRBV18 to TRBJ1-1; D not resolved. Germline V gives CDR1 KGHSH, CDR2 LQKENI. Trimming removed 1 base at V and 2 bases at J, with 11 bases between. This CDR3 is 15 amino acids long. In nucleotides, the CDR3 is TGTGCCAGCTCACCACGGTTGTTCAGTAACACTGAAGCTTTCTTT. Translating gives CASSPRLFSNTEAFF.

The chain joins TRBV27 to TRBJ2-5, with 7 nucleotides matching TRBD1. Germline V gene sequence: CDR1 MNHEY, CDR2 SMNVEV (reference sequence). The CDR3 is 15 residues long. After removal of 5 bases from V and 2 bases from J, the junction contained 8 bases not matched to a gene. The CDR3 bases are TGTGCCAGCAGTACTCAAGACAGGGTTCAAGAGACCCAGTACTTC. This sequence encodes CASSTQDRVQETQYF.

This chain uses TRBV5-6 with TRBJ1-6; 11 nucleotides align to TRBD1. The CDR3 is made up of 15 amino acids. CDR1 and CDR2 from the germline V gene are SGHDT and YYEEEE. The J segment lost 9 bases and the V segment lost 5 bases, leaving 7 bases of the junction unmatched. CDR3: CASSSGTGGFSPLHF. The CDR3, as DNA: TGTGCCAGCAGTTCGGGGACAGGGGGTTTTTCACCCCTCCACTTT. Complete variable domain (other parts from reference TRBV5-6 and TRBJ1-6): DAGVTQSPTHLIKTRGQQVTLRCSPKSGHDTVSWYQQALGQGPQFIFQYYEEEERQRGNFPDRFSGHQFPNYSSELNVNALLLGDSALYLCASSSGTGGFSPLHFGNGTRLTVT.

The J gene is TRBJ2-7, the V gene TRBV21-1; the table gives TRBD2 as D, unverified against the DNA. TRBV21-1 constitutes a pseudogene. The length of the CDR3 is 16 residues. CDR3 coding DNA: TGTGCCAGCACCGAAAAGGACTACAGAAGCGACTACGAGCAGTACTTC. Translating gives CASTEKDYRSDYEQYF.

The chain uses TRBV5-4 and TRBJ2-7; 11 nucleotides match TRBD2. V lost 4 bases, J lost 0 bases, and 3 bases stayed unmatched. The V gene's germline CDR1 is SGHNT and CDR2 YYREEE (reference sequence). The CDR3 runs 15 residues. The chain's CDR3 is CASSPGLAASYEQYF. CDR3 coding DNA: TGTGCCAGCAGCCCGGGACTAGCGGCCTCCTACGAGCAGTACTTC. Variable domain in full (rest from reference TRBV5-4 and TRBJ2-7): ETGVTQSPTHLIKTRGQQVTLRCSSQSGHNTVSWYQQALGQGPQFIFQYYREEENGRGNFPPRFSGLQFPNYSSELNVNALELDDSALYLCASSPGLAASYEQYFGPGTRLTVT.

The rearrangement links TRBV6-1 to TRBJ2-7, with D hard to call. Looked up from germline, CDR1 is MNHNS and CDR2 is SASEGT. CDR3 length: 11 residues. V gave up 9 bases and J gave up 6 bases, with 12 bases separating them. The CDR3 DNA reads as TGTGCCAGTAAGCATCCGGGCGAGCAGTACTTC. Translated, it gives CASKHPGEQYF.